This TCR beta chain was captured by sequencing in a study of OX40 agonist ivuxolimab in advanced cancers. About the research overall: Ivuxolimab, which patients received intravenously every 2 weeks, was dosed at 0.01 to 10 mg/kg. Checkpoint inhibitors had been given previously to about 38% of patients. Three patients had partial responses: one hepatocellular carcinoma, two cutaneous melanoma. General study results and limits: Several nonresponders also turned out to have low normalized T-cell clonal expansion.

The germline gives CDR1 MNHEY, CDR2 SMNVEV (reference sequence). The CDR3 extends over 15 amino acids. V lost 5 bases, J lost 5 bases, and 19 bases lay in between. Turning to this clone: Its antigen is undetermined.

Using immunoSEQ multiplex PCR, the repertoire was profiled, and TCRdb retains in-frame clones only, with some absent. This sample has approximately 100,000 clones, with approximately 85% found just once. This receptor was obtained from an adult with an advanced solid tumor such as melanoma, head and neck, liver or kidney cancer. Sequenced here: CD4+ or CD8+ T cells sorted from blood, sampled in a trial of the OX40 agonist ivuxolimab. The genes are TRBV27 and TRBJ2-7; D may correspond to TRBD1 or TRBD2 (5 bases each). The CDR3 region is CASSRERGRAHEQYF. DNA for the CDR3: TGTGCCAGCAGTAGAGAGAGGGGCAGGGCTCACGAGCAGTACTTC.